The next 15 T cell receptor beta chains were all read from a single sample in a study of beta chain features in type 1 diabetes. Findings of the study overall: In every one of the four CD4+ subsets, TCRB CDR3s were moderately but significantly shorter in Type 1 diabetes patients.

Antigens for these TCRs are unknown. The sequenced template was cDNA made from the entire isolated RNA. Clones were read by immunoSEQ multiplex PCR, and TCRdb kept only the in-frame ones, dropping some. The sample carries about 660,000 clones, over 13% recorded once. Sequences were obtained from naive CD4+ T cells from blood. The receptors here all came from a man aged 18 to 35 with type 1 diabetes.

This clone appeared a few times. The chain couples TRBV5-6 to TRBJ2-7; the match to TRBD2 covers 9 bases. The CDR3 has 14 residues. The V segment lost 5 bases and the J segment 2 bases; nucleotides outside the gene matches: 5. Germline V gene sequence: CDR1 SGHDT, CDR2 YYEEEE. For the CDR3, the DNA is TGTGCCAGCAGTGACGCTAGCGGGGCCTACGAGCAGTACTTC. It encodes CASSDASGAYEQYF. The whole variable domain, remainder taken from reference TRBV5-6 and TRBJ2-7, is DAGVTQSPTHLIKTRGQQVTLRCSPKSGHDTVSWYQQALGQGPQFIFQYYEEEERQRGNFPDRFSGHQFPNYSSELNVNALLLGDSALYLCASSDASGAYEQYFGPGTRLTVT.

V gene TRBV15 combines with J gene TRBJ2-5; D is possibly TRBD2 (5 bases). CDR1 LNHNV and CDR2 YYDKDF come from the germline V gene (reference sequence). The CDR3 spans 15 residues. V was cut by 1 base and J by 4 bases, with 13 bases left in between. CDR3 DNA: TGTGCCACCAGCAGAGTGGCGGCGGCGGGAGAGACCCAGTACTTC. Its protein is CATSRVAAAGETQYF.

This clone was seen a few times. V usage is TRBV10-3 and J usage is TRBJ1-1; D is perhaps TRBD1 (5 bases). Trimming removed 4 bases from V and 4 bases from J, with 10 bases in between. The CDR3 spans 13 residues. Germline values: CDR1 ENHRY, CDR2 SYGVKD. For the CDR3, the DNA is TGTGCCATCAGTGCCGATGGGGGCACTGAAGCTTTCTTT. It specifies CAISADGGTEAFF.

The chain has TRBV5-1 and TRBJ2-7, with unresolved D. V gave up 4 bases and J gave up 2 bases, with 7 bases separating them. Looked up from germline, CDR1 is SGHRS and CDR2 is YFSETQ. This CDR3 region has 12 residues. The CDR3 bases are TGCGCCAGCAGCACCAACCCCTACGAGCAGTACTTC. Translation: CASSTNPYEQYF.

The sample holds a few counts of this clone. V gene TRBV21-1 combines with J gene TRBJ2-3. TRBV21-1 is reported as a pseudogene. The CDR3 is 14 amino acids. The CDR3 is CASSKGWGTDTQYF. CDR3 bases: TGTGCCAGCAGCAAAGGTTGGGGCACAGATACGCAGTATTTT.

This clone was counted only a few times. V usage is TRBV19 and J usage is TRBJ2-2; no reliable D call. The CDR3 runs 16 residues. The V gene lost 5 bases and the J gene lost 4 bases, with 17 bases spanning the gap. The germline gives CDR1 LNHDA, CDR2 SQIVND (reference sequence). CDR3 residues: CASSPKNVVRTGELFF. DNA for the CDR3: TGTGCCAGTAGTCCGAAAAACGTCGTCCGCACCGGGGAGCTGTTTTTT.

This rearrangement joins TRBV25-1 to TRBJ2-2; D not resolved. The length of the CDR3 is 14 residues. With 2 bases removed from V and 1 base from J, the gap between germline ends came to 5 bases. The germline V gene encodes CDR1 MGHDK and CDR2 SYGVNS. This CDR3 is CASSELQNTGELFF. In DNA form, the CDR3 reads TGTGCCAGCAGTGAACTACAGAACACCGGGGAGCTGTTTTTT.

This clone was found a few times. The rearrangement uses TRBV18 and TRBJ2-1; D may be TRBD1 (5 bases). CDR3 length equals 13 residues. V lost 3 bases, J lost 5 bases, and 8 bases lay in between. Germline V gene sequence: CDR1 KGHSH, CDR2 LQKENI. In DNA, the CDR3 is TGTGCCAGCTCACCGACAGAGAACAATGAGCAGTTCTTC. Translated, it gives CASSPTENNEQFF.

The sample holds a few counts of this clone. The V and J genes are TRBV29-1 and TRBJ2-2, with 10 nucleotides matching TRBD2. CDR1 SQVTM and CDR2 ANQGSEA come from the germline V gene. The ends lost 5 bases at V and 8 bases at J; junction bases unmatched: 8. The CDR3 length is 14 residues. Here the CDR3 DNA reads TGCAGCGTTCGGATAGGGACTAGCGCGGGGGAGCTGTTTTTT. Translated, it gives CSVRIGTSAGELFF.

The chain links TRBV28 to TRBJ2-2; 8 bases are a match to TRBD1. Germline CDR1 and CDR2: MDHEN and SYDVKM. The CDR3 is 17 amino acids. Unmatched junction bases numbered 13, after V lost 5 bases and J lost 5 bases. The CDR3 bases are TGTGCCAGCAGTGCCCGACAGGGGAAGTTGGGAACCGGGGAGCTGTTTTTT. Its translation: CASSARQGKLGTGELFF.

The chain employs TRBV9 and TRBJ2-7, with D unresolved. CDR1 is SGDLS, CDR2 YYNGEE, per germline. V lost 3 bases and J 3 bases, leaving 10 bases between the germline ends. The CDR3 is made up of 13 amino acids. DNA for the CDR3: TGTGCCAGCAGCGAAACAGCAGACTACGAGCAGTACTTC. It is translated as CASSETADYEQYF.

This sequence joins TRBV29-1 and TRBJ2-7, with 7 bases that match TRBD1. V trimming: 6 bases; J trimming: 4 bases; junction bases outside the gene matches: 3. Germline V gene lookup returns CDR1 SQVTM and CDR2 ANQGSEA. The CDR3 runs 11 residues. Here the CDR3 DNA reads TGCAGCGTAAACAGGGGATACGAGCAGTACTTC. This sequence encodes CSVNRGYEQYF.

The chain combines TRBV5-1 with TRBJ1-2; no clear D gene. V lost 0 bases and J 4 bases, leaving 4 bases between the germline ends. The CDR3 has 12 amino acids. Germline V gene lookup returns CDR1 SGHRS and CDR2 YFSETQ. The chain's CDR3 is CASSLDVYGYTF. The CDR3 nucleotides are TGCGCCAGCAGCTTGGATGTCTATGGCTACACCTTC.

This clone was observed a single time. The chain carries TRBV18 and TRBJ2-3; a possible D gene is TRBD2 (9 bases). Trimming left V 8 bases short and J 1 base short, with 19 bases between. CDR3 length: 16 residues. The germline V gene encodes CDR1 KGHSH and CDR2 LQKENI. This CDR3 reads CASQGASGTRTDTQYF. The CDR3, as DNA: TGTGCCAGCCAGGGGGCTAGCGGGACTCGCACAGATACGCAGTATTTT.

A few counts support this clone. V usage is TRBV6-6 and J usage is TRBJ2-7; a weak D match, TRBD1 (6 bases). The V end lost 5 bases, the J end lost 3 bases, and 14 bases lay between the germline ends. Germline CDR1 MNHNY, CDR2 SVGAGI (reference sequence). The CDR3 is 14 amino acids. The CDR3 coding sequence is TGTGCCAGCAGTCCGCTCCGGGACAACTACGAGCAGTACTTC. Translation: CASSPLRDNYEQYF.